The present T cell receptor (beta chain) was sequenced within a study of graft-versus-host responses after intestinal transplantation (dated by TCRdb to the early 2020s). In the study overall: The transplants that recipients received were multivisceral, liver-intestinal, or isolated intestinal. Every recipient was given anti-thymocyte globulin induction, followed by 3 to 4 years of maintenance tacrolimus and steroids. Of the 20 to 30 intestinal transplant recipients enrolled in the cohort, one of whom was a retransplant, a few patients without pretransplant specimens were excluded. A peak of at least 4% donor T cells among recipient peripheral blood mononuclear cells was the definition used for donor T cell macrochimerism. Rather than being sequenced by the commercial service, samples from a few later patients were sequenced in-house on an Illumina MiSeq and processed with MiXCR. Alloreactive clones were identified by sequencing pre-transplant mixed lymphocyte reaction products and comparing them with unstimulated pre-transplant donor and recipient T cells. Graft-versus-host and host-versus-graft alloreactive T cell clones were tracked in the graft, circulation and bone marrow after intestinal transplantation using bulk TCR-beta CDR3 sequencing. Findings and caveats that apply to the study as a whole: GvH clones were detected in recipient bone marrow, and some of these GvH clones were observed earlier in ileal mucosa or blood, consistent with an intestinal mucosal origin. The relatively low number and heterogeneity of intestinal transplant patients limited the conclusions. High GvH to HvG T cell clonal ratios were observed in the allografts of patients with donor T cell macrochimerism. Early after transplant, declines in HvG clones were associated with peak levels of circulating GvH clones.

As to this clone: The antigen it recognizes is unknown. Base qualities are not at hand, and no much larger clone is one base apart.

The time point label on this specimen signifies: cells obtained before transplantation from donor or recipient. CD3+CD4+ and CD3+CD8+ populations were FACS-sorted from unstimulated pre-transplant donor and recipient cells taken from spleen or lymph nodes. CDR1 and CDR2, per the germline V gene, are MGHDK and SYGVNS. V is cut by 5 bases and J by 0 bases, and the space between the germline ends is 21 bases. The CDR3, from cysteine to phenylalanine, totals 18 residues. The sequence is cut down to CDR3 DNA, 54 bases in frame from base 1. Library preparation was by the immunoSEQ multiplex PCR assay. For most patients, genomic DNA was isolated with the Qiagen DNeasy Blood and Tissue Kit and sent frozen to Adaptive Biotechnologies for TCR sequencing. For most patients, high-throughput TCR-beta CDR3 sequencing of genomic DNA was performed by Adaptive Biotechnologies. Per the authors' processing: TCR sequencing data for around 20 patients were retrieved from Adaptive's ImmunoSEQ software; three other patients were processed with MiXCR and VDJtools. To correct CD4 versus CD8 sorting errors, sequences present in both subsets at a frequency ratio below 5:1 were removed. Because the origin of CDR3 nucleotide sequences shared between donor and recipient could not be assigned, those sequences were removed. Alloreactive clones required at least 2-fold expansion over unstimulated cells and minimum CFSE-low frequency of 0.002% (template counts) or 0.001% (read counts). Clones were considered mappable if detected in sequenced pre-transplant spleen, lymph node, or MLR CFSE-low populations of the donor or recipient. The cumulative frequency of alloreactive clones was calculated as a percentage of all sequences, weighted by copy number. This is the immuneACCESS table as TCRdb keeps it, with only in-frame sequences that have V and J called. A part of the clones is gone; compared with another copy, unresolved V genes explain less than half, and the rest is unexplained. That table furnishes V, J and clone size, whereas the DNA furnished D and trimming. This sample gives 38,000 or so clones in total; roughly 95% of them show up just once. The ten top clones hold 0.5% to 0.6% of the sample.

This clonotype originated in a human donor who was the organ donor for an intestinal transplant. The chain is encoded by TRBV25-1 joined to TRBJ2-3; the D assignment is uncertain and may be TRBD1 or TRBD2, with 7 bases supporting each. This sample comprised unstimulated CD8+ T cells sorted from spleen or lymph node cells, obtained before transplant. The DNA is as follows: TGTGCCAGCAGTCAGGGGGGGGGCAGTATAAGGAGCACAGATACGCAGTATTTT. This is translated as CASSQGGGSIRSTDTQYF.